A single sample is the source of the 14 T cell receptor beta chains below, sequenced in a study of blood T cell repertoires in COVID-19. Using immunoSEQ multiplex PCR, the repertoire was profiled, and TCRdb retains in-frame clones only, with some absent. The sample lists 200,000 or so clones; 85% to 90% were seen once. Sample: peripheral blood. The receptors stem from a man older than 75 with acute or convalescent COVID-19.

The V and J genes are TRBV19 and TRBJ1-4; no firm D call. Trimming removed 3 bases from V and 3 bases from J, with 11 bases in between. This CDR3 is built from 15 residues. The germline gives CDR1 LNHDA, CDR2 SQIVND (reference sequence). In DNA form, the CDR3 reads TGTGCCAGTAGTATGACTTCGGGGTCTAATGAAAAACTGTTTTTT. Its protein is CASSMTSGSNEKLFF.

This chain links TRBV5-1 with TRBJ2-1; D is possibly TRBD2 (5 bases). Between the trimmed V and J ends, which lost 0 bases and 6 bases, there was a span of 7 bases. The CDR3 contains 13 residues. CDR1 is SGHRS and CDR2 is YFSETQ in the germline V gene. CDR3 amino acids: CASSLGGANEQFF. CDR3 coding DNA: TGCGCCAGCAGCTTGGGGGGAGCCAATGAGCAGTTCTTC.

J is TRBJ1-2 and V is TRBV11-2; TRBD1 might be the D (5 bases). This CDR3 has 15 amino acids. The germline V and J ends were trimmed by 1 base and 4 bases, with 13 bases remaining between them. CDR1 SGHAT and CDR2 FQNNGV come from the germline V gene. The CDR3 here is CASSLAPAGPYGYTF. Written as DNA, the CDR3 is TGTGCCAGCAGCTTAGCCCCGGCAGGGCCCTATGGCTACACCTTC.

The V gene is TRBV6-2 or TRBV6-3, the J gene TRBJ1-1, with 9 bases aligning to TRBD1. This CDR3 spans 14 amino acids. The germline V gene has CDR1 MNHEY and CDR2 SVGEGT. Trimming took 6 bases from V and 5 from J; bases not matched to a gene: 7. The CDR3 here is CASRYGTGKTEAFF. CDR3 coding DNA: TGTGCCAGCAGGTACGGGACAGGGAAGACTGAAGCTTTCTTT.

This clone turned up a few times. This chain joins TRBV2 and TRBJ1-1, with TRBD1 as a possible D gene (5 bases). The V end was cut by 6 bases, the J end by 7 bases, with 18 bases between. CDR1 is SNHLY, CDR2 FYNNEI, per germline. The CDR3 runs to 14 residues. The CDR3 spells CASRGLGVSLEAFF. In nucleotides, the CDR3 is TGTGCCAGCAGGGGGCTAGGGGTATCGCTTGAAGCTTTCTTT.

The rearrangement uses TRBV30 and TRBJ2-5; a possible D gene is TRBD1 (6 bases). The germline V gene encodes CDR1 GTSNPN and CDR2 SVGIG (reference sequence). Between the trimmed V and J ends, which lost 2 bases and 5 bases, there was a span of 9 bases. The CDR3 runs to 12 residues. CDR3 DNA sequence: TGTGCCTGGAGTTCAGGGGATGAGACCCAGTACTTC. Amino acids: CAWSSGDETQYF.

The chain recombines TRBV12-3 or TRBV12-4 with TRBJ1-5; D perhaps matches TRBD1 (5 bases). Trimming took off 5 bases at V and 1 base at J, with 6 bases between the two ends. CDR3 length equals 13 residues. CDR3 nucleotide sequence: TGTGCCAGCAGTCCAGGGAGCAATCAGCCCCAGCATTTT. It translates to CASSPGSNQPQHF.

The chain is built from TRBV6-5 and TRBJ1-1; D is perhaps TRBD1 (6 bases). The CDR3 is made up of 14 amino acids. Germline V CDR1 and CDR2: MNHEY, SVGAGI. Trimming stripped 7 bases from V and 0 bases from J, with 12 bases between. The CDR3 loop is CASKQGSMNTEAFF. CDR3 in DNA: TGTGCCAGCAAACAGGGAAGTATGAACACTGAAGCTTTCTTT.

The chain is built from TRBV6-5 and TRBJ2-1, with 8 bases matching TRBD1. The CDR3 is made up of 13 amino acids. Germline V gene sequence: CDR1 MNHEY, CDR2 SVGAGI. V was clipped by 8 bases and J by 7 bases; unmatched bases: 7. The CDR3 loop reads CASDRGPGNEQFF. For the CDR3, the DNA is TGTGCCAGCGACAGGGGTCCTGGGAATGAGCAGTTCTTC.

The chain combines TRBV2 with TRBJ2-5, with TRBD2 matching over 11 bases. Germline CDR1 reads SNHLY; CDR2 reads FYNNEI. The length of the CDR3 is 15 residues. Trimming took 5 bases from V and 5 from J; bases not matched to a gene: 7. The CDR3 loop reads CASSPLAGVRETQYF. In nucleotides, the CDR3 is TGTGCCAGCAGTCCACTAGCGGGAGTAAGGGAGACCCAGTACTTC.

Comments on this clone: Other DNA sequences in the same sample also yield this CDR3. The chain carries TRBV18 and TRBJ1-2; TRBD1 matches at 7 bases. The CDR3 sequence is 13 residues long. Germline-derived CDR1 and CDR2 are KGHSH and LQKENI. With V trimmed by 3 bases and J by 3 bases, 1 base remained unmatched. CDR3 protein: CASSPGTDYGYTF. In DNA, the CDR3 is TGTGCCAGCTCACCGGGGACAGACTATGGCTACACCTTC. The whole variable domain, filled in from reference TRBV18 and TRBJ1-2, reads NAGVMQNPRHLVRRRGQEARLRCSPMKGHSHVYWYRQLPEEGLKFMVYLQKENIIDESGMPKERFSAEFPKEGPSILRIQQVVRGDSAAYFCASSPGTDYGYTFGSGTRLTVV.

This clone was found a few times. The rearrangement links TRBV18 to TRBJ1-1; the D gene is possibly TRBD1 (6 bases). The CDR3 is 15 amino acids. Trimming removed 2 bases at V and 4 bases at J, with 14 bases between. Germline CDR1 reads KGHSH; CDR2 reads LQKENI. CDR3 coding DNA: TGTGCCAGCTCACCATCCGTGACAGGTCCCACTGAAGCTTTCTTT. Its translation is CASSPSVTGPTEAFF.

V usage is TRBV20-1 and J usage is TRBJ2-6; maybe TRBD1 (5 bases). The CDR3 totals 15 residues. The germline V gene has CDR1 DFQATT and CDR2 SNEGSKA (reference sequence). V gave up 3 bases and J gave up 4 bases, with 13 bases separating them. The CDR3 DNA is TGCAGTGCTAGTAGCCAGGGCGAGGGGGCCAACGTCCTGACTTTC. Protein: CSASSQGEGANVLTF.

The CDR3 here is CASRTSGRGTYNEQFF. CDR3 DNA sequence: TGCGCCAGCAGGACTAGCGGGAGAGGTACCTACAATGAGCAGTTCTTC. This chain joins TRBV5-1 and TRBJ2-1; 12 positions match TRBD2. The germline V gene encodes CDR1 SGHRS and CDR2 YFSETQ. J lost 2 bases, V lost 5 bases, and 5 bases had no gene match. The CDR3 totals 16 residues. The full variable domain, completed using reference TRBV5-1 and TRBJ2-1, is KAGVTQTPRYLIKTRGQQVTLSCSPISGHRSVSWYQQTPGQGLQFLFEYFSETQRNKGNFPGRFSGRQFSNSRSEMNVSTLELGDSALYLCASRTSGRGTYNEQFFGPGTRLTVL.